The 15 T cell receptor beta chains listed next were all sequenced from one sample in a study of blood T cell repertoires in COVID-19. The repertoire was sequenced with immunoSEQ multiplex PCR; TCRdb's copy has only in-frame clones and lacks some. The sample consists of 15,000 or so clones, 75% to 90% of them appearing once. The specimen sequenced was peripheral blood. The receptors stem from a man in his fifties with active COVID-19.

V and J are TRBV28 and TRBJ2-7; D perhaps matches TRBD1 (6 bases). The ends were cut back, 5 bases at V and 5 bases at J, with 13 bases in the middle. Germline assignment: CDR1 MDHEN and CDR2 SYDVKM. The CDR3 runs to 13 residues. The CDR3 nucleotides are TGTGCCAGCAGTAACAGGGTGGGGCACGAGCAGTACTTC. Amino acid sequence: CASSNRVGHEQYF. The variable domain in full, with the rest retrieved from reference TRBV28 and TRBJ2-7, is DVKVTQSSRYLVKRTGEKVFLECVQDMDHENMFWYRQDPGLGLRLIYFSYDVKMKEKGDIPEGYSVSREKKERFSLILESASTNQTSMYLCASSNRVGHEQYFGPGTRLTVT.

Here the CDR3 reads CASQGAFNEQYF. CDR3 DNA: TGTGCCAGTCAGGGGGCGTTCAACGAGCAGTACTTC. The V gene is TRBV19, the J gene TRBJ2-7; 8 bases fit TRBD1. CDR3 size: 12 residues. V trimming: 8 bases; J trimming: 5 bases; junction bases outside the gene matches: 5. Germline loops: CDR1 LNHDA, CDR2 SQIVND (reference sequence).

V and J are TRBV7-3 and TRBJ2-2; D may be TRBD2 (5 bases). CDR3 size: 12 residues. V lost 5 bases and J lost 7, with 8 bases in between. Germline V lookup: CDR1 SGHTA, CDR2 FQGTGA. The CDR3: CASSRGSGELFF. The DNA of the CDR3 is TGTGCCAGCAGCCGAGGGAGCGGGGAGCTGTTTTTT.

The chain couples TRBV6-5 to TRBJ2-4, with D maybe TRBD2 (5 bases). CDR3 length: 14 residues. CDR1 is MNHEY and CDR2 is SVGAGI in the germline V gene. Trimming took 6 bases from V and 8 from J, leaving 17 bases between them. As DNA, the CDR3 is TGTGCCAGCAGGGGGAGCAGGCGTGAGGACATTCAGTACTTC. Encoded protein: CASRGSRREDIQYF.

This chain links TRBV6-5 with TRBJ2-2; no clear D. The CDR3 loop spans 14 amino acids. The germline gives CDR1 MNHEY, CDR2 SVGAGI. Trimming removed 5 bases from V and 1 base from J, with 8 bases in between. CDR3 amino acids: CASSHILNTGELFF. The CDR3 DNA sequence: TGTGCCAGCAGTCACATCTTGAACACCGGGGAGCTGTTTTTT.

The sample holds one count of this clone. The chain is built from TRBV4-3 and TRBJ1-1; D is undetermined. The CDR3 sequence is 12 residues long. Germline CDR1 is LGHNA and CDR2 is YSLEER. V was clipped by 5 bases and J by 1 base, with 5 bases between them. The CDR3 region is CASSNRNTEAFF. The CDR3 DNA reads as TGCGCCAGCAGCAACAGGAACACTGAAGCTTTCTTT.

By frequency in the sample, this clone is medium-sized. As DNA, the CDR3 is TGTGCCAGCAGTTCCAGAGACAGGCTGAACACTGAAGCTTTCTTT. Translating gives CASSSRDRLNTEAFF. V is TRBV6-6 and J is TRBJ1-1; tentative D call: TRBD1 (6 bases). Trimming took 4 bases from V and 0 from J, leaving 12 bases between them. Germline-derived CDR1 and CDR2 are MNHNY and SVGAGI (reference sequence). This CDR3 has 15 amino acids.

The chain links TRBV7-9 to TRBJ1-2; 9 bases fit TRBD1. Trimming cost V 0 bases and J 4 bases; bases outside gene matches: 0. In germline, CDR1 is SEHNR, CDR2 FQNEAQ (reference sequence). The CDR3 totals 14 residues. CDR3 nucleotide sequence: TGTGCCAGCAGCTTAGCGGGACAGGGCTATGGCTACACCTTC. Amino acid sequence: CASSLAGQGYGYTF.

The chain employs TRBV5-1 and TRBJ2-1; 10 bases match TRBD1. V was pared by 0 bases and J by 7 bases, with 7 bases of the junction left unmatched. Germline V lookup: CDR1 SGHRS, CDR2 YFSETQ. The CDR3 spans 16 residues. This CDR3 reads CASSLGPVGQGNEQFF. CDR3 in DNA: TGCGCCAGCAGCTTGGGCCCTGTGGGACAGGGGAATGAGCAGTTCTTC.

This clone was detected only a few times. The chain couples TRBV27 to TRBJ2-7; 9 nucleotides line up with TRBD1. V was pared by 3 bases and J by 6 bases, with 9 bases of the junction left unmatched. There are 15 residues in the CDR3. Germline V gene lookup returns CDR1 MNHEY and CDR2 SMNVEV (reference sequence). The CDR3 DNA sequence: TGTGCCAGCAGTTTTCGGGACAGGGTAAAAATCGAGCAGTACTTC. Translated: CASSFRDRVKIEQYF.

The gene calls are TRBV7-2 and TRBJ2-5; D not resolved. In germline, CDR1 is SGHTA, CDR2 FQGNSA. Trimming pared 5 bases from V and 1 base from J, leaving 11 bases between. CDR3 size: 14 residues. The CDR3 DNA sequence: TGTGCCAGCAGCCTCGACTGGTTCCAAGAGACCCAGTACTTC. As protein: CASSLDWFQETQYF.

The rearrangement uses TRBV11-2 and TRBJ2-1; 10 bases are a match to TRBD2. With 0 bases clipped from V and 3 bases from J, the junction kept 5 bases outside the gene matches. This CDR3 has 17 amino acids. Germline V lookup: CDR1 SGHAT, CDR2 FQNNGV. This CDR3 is CASSLDLGLASYNEQFF. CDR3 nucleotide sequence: TGTGCCAGCAGCTTAGATCTGGGACTAGCGAGCTACAATGAGCAGTTCTTC.

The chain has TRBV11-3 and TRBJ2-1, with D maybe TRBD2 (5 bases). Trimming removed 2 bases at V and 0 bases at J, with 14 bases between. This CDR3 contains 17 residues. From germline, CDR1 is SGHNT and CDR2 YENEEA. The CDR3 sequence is CASSLSMGVGSYNEQFF. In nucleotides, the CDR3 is TGTGCCAGCAGCTTAAGTATGGGAGTTGGCTCCTACAATGAGCAGTTCTTC. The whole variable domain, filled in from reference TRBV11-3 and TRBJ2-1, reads EAGVVQSPRYKIIEKKQPVAFWCNPISGHNTLYWYLQNLGQGPELLIRYENEEAVDDSQLPKDRFSAERLKGVDSTLKIQPAELGDSAVYLCASSLSMGVGSYNEQFFGPGTRLTVL.

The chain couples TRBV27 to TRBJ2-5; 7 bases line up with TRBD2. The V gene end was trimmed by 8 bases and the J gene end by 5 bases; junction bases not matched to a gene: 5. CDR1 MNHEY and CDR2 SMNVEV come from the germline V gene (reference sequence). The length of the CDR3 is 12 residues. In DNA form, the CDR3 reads TGTGCCAGCGGGAGGGCCTATGAGACCCAGTACTTC. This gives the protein CASGRAYETQYF.

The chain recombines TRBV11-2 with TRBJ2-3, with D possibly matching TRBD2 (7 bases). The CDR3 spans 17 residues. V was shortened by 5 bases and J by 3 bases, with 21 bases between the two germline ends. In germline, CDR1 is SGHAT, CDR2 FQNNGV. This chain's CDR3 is CASSATGRRGSTDTQYF. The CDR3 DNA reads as TGTGCCAGCAGCGCCACAGGGAGACGCGGGAGTACAGATACGCAGTATTTT. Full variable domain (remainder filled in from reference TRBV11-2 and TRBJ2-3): EAGVAQSPRYKIIEKRQSVAFWCNPISGHATLYWYQQILGQGPKLLIQFQNNGVVDDSQLPKDRFSAERLKGVDSTLKIQPAKLEDSAVYLCASSATGRRGSTDTQYFGPGTRLTVL.